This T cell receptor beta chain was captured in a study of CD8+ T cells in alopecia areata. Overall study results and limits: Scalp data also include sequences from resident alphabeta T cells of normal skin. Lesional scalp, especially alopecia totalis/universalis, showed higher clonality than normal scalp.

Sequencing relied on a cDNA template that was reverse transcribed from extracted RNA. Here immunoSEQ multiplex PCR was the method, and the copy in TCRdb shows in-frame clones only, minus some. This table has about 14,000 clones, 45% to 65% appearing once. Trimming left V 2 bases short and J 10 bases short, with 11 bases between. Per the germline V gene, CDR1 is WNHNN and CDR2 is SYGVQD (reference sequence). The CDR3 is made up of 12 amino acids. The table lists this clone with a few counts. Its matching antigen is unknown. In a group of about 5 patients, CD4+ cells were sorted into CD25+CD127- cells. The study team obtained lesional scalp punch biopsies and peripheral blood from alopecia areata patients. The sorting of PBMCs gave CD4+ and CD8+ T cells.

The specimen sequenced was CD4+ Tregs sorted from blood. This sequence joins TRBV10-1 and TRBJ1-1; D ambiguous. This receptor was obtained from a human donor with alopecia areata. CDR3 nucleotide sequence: TGCGCCAGCAGTGAGCCCGGTCATGGAGCTTTCTTT. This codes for CASSEPGHGAFF.